A selection of T cell receptor beta chains follows, all from one sample in a study of PD-1 blockade in classical Hodgkin lymphoma. Profiled with immunoSEQ multiplex PCR; TCRdb holds only in-frame clones, not every one. The table includes some 22,000 clones, around 79% detected once. Sequencing used peripheral blood mononuclear cells (PBMCs), obtained before the fourth cycle of nivolumab. Receptors were obtained from a human donor with classical Hodgkin lymphoma. CDR3s include the opening cysteine and the closing phenylalanine or tryptophan. D genes are given only for firm matches. Size is stated for part of the rows, as once, few or many counts, or as a class when the clone is expanded.

-	-	TRBJ2-7	TRBV5-6	CASSLVSVTRGEQYF	TGTGCCAGCAGCTTGGTTTCGGTCACCCGAGGAGAGCAGTACTTC
few	-	TRBJ1-2	TRBV30	CAWSSGSHTF	TGTGCCTGGAGCTCAGGGTCCCACACCTTC
-	-	TRBJ2-5	TRBV7-9	CASSLLGAGETQYF	TGTGCCAGCAGCTTACTGGGGGCTGGGGAGACCCAGTACTTC
-	-	TRBJ2-5	TRBV7-2	CASSPYMRRQETQYF	TGTGCCAGCAGCCCGTACATGCGAAGGCAAGAGACCCAGTACTTC
-	TRBD2	TRBJ2-1	TRBV5-4	CASSLPLAGGFPNEQFF	TGTGCCAGCAGCTTGCCCCTAGCGGGAGGTTTTCCCAATGAGCAGTTCTTC
-	-	TRBJ1-2	TRBV5-1	CASSLDTGGNYGYTF	TGCGCCAGCAGCTTGGATACAGGTGGGAACTATGGCTACACCTTC
-	TRBD2	TRBJ2-1	TRBV6-4	CASSQTSGSYNEQFF	TGTGCCAGCAGCCAGACTAGCGGCTCCTACAATGAGCAGTTCTTC
-	-	TRBJ2-5	TRBV6-6	CASSYSGDVLQETQYF	TGTGCCAGCAGTTACTCGGGGGACGTCCTACAAGAAACCCAGTACTTC
-	-	TRBJ2-5	TRBV10-3	CAISEGPGATQYF	TGTGCCATCAGTGAGGGCCCCGGGGCGACCCAGTACTTC
few	TRBD2	TRBJ2-1	TRBV6-6	CASSIAGTSYNEQFF	TGTGCCAGCAGTATAGCGGGAACTTCCTACAATGAGCAGTTCTTC
-	-	TRBJ1-4	TRBV5-1	CASSSTGTRNEKLFF	TGCGCCAGCAGCTCTACCGGGACGAGGAATGAAAAACTGTTTTTT
-	TRBD2	TRBJ2-2	TRBV4-1	CASSQGTSGSPTGELFF	TGCGCCAGCAGCCAAGGGACTAGCGGGAGTCCGACCGGGGAGCTGTTTTTT
-	TRBD1	TRBJ1-1	TRBV25-1	CASKGDLGQGNTEAFF	TGTGCCTCTAAGGGCGATTTAGGACAGGGCAACACTGAAGCTTTCTTT
-	TRBD1	TRBJ1-5	TRBV29-1	CSVSLGQGLYQPQHF	TGCAGCGTGTCACTGGGACAGGGATTATATCAGCCCCAGCATTTT
-	-	TRBJ2-3	TRBV7-8	CASSLGVTDTQYF	TGTGCCAGCAGCTTAGGGGTCACAGATACGCAGTATTTT
-	-	TRBJ2-2	TRBV10-3	CAIGDTGELFF	TGTGCCATCGGGGACACCGGGGAGCTGTTTTTT
-	-	TRBJ2-1	TRBV7-6	CASSLTRAQHNEQFF	TGTGCCAGCAGCTTAACCAGGGCCCAACACAATGAGCAGTTCTTC
few	TRBD1	TRBJ2-1	TRBV15	CATSRRQGGEQFF	TGTGCCACCAGCAGAAGACAGGGTGGTGAGCAGTTCTTC
-	-	TRBJ2-1	TRBV6-5	CASSYSGTPGVSEQFF	TGTGCCAGCAGTTACTCGGGGACCCCGGGGGTGAGTGAGCAGTTCTTC
-	TRBD2	TRBJ2-1	TRBV27	CASSLMLAGEHNEQFF	TGTGCCAGCAGCTTAATGCTAGCGGGAGAGCACAATGAGCAGTTCTTC
-	-	TRBJ2-1	TRBV7-9	CASSPGGGSSYNEQFF	TGTGCCAGCAGCCCCGGAGGGGGAAGCTCCTACAATGAGCAGTTCTTC
few	TRBD1	TRBJ1-4	TRBV19	CASSSRQGQRGEKLFF	TGTGCCAGTAGTAGCAGACAGGGACAGCGAGGTGAAAAACTGTTTTTT
-	TRBD2	TRBJ2-3	TRBV7-6	CASSSGSGTTEGPQYF	TGTGCCAGCAGCTCGGGTAGCGGGACCACGGAGGGTCCGCAGTATTTT
-	TRBD2	TRBJ2-2	TRBV10-3	CAIPKSTSGSGTGELFF	TGTGCCATCCCCAAATCAACTAGCGGGAGCGGCACCGGGGAGCTGTTTTTT
-	-	TRBJ1-1	TRBV19	CASSIGSLGANTEAFF	TGTGCCAGTAGTATAGGTTCTTTAGGGGCGAACACTGAAGCTTTCTTT
-	-	TRBJ2-1	TRBV5-1	CASSLEVWEKYNEQFF	TGCGCCAGCAGCTTGGAAGTCTGGGAGAAATACAATGAGCAGTTCTTC
-	TRBD2	TRBJ2-2	TRBV19	CASSPAGTRGDTGELFF	TGTGCCAGTAGTCCCGCCGGGACTAGAGGCGATACCGGGGAGCTGTTTTTT
few	-	TRBJ2-6	TRBV6-6	CASRNEGSGANVLTF	TGTGCCAGCAGAAATGAGGGATCTGGGGCCAACGTCCTGACTTTC
few	-	TRBJ1-2	TRBV28	CASSSSAVGYTF	TGTGCCAGCAGCTCCTCCGCTGTCGGCTACACCTTC
-	-	TRBJ2-1	TRBV15	CATSRYSGTWDNEQFF	TGTGCCACCAGCCGGTACTCCGGGACATGGGACAATGAGCAGTTCTTC